The clone carrying this T cell receptor beta chain is a singleton in its sample. Its antigen is currently unknown. The primer mix had 60 Vbeta and 13 Jbeta primers. Assay: immunoSEQ multiplex PCR; the TCRdb copy retains only in-frame clones and omits some. The table lists 150,000 to 200,000 clones, under 85% of them singletons. The V segment lost 2 bases and the J segment 2 bases; nucleotides outside the gene matches: 8. The V gene's germline CDR1 is SGHTA and CDR2 FQGNSA. This CDR3 region has 16 residues. The data stem from a study of cytomegalovirus exposure and HLA in healthy donors. Overall study results and limits: A later analysis found common viral pathogens apparently linked to several of the most significant clusters. Within an earlier analysis, most TCR beta V segments proved productive either about 90% or about 30% of the time. An ancestry cluster, one associated with Asian ancestry, reportedly showed fewer N-insertions than the approximately 670-donor mean in a later analysis. Accounts indicate the classifier identified cytomegalovirus status with strong specificity and sensitivity.

The rearrangement links TRBV7-2 to TRBJ2-7, with TRBD2 identical over 8 bases. The source is a female donor in good health and CMV-seronegative. Sequenced sample: PBMCs. Here the CDR3 reads CASSLSSSGTTYEQYF. The DNA of the CDR3 is TGTGCCAGCAGCTTAAGTAGTAGCGGGACCACCTACGAGCAGTACTTC. Looking up the rest from reference TRBV7-2 and TRBJ2-7 gives the full variable domain: GAGVSQSPSNKVTEKGKDVELRCDPISGHTALYWYRQSLGQGLEFLIYFQGNSAPDKSGLPSDRFSAERTGGSVSTLTIQRTQQEDSAVYLCASSLSSSGTTYEQYFGPGTRLTVT.